One sample yielded the 18 T cell receptor beta chains listed below, sequenced in a study of blood T cell repertoires in COVID-19. Here immunoSEQ multiplex PCR was the method, and the copy in TCRdb shows in-frame clones only, minus some. Among 120,000 to 150,000 clones, 79% were seen once, and the ten largest hold 7% to 9%. Sequenced: peripheral blood. The source of these receptors is a man aged 50 to 59 with active or convalescent COVID-19.

The rearrangement links TRBV7-8 to TRBJ2-5; 10 bases fit TRBD2. In germline, CDR1 is SGHVS, CDR2 FQNEAQ. Losses at the gene ends were 4 bases for V and 1 base for J; bases not matched to a gene: 6. This CDR3 is built from 16 residues. The CDR3 here is CASSSWLAGAQETQYF. In nucleotides, the CDR3 is TGTGCCAGCAGCTCCTGGCTAGCGGGAGCCCAAGAGACCCAGTACTTC.

The genes are TRBV27 and TRBJ1-5, with D perhaps matching TRBD1 (6 bases). Trimming stripped 7 bases from V and 5 bases from J, with 12 bases between. Germline V gene lookup returns CDR1 MNHEY and CDR2 SMNVEV (reference sequence). This CDR3 region has 13 residues. DNA of the CDR3: TGTGCCAGCAACTGGGAGGGGGATCAGCCCCAGCATTTT. This sequence encodes CASNWEGDQPQHF.

V gene TRBV9 combines with J gene TRBJ2-7, with 7 bases identical to TRBD1. The CDR3 sequence is 17 residues long. J lost 1 base, V lost 3 bases, and 13 bases had no gene match. The germline V gene encodes CDR1 SGDLS and CDR2 YYNGEE. The CDR3 sequence is CASSAIDRAGPSYEQYF. The CDR3 nucleotides read TGTGCCAGCAGCGCTATAGACAGGGCTGGCCCTTCCTACGAGCAGTACTTC. The full variable domain, completed using reference TRBV9 and TRBJ2-7, is DSGVTQTPKHLITATGQRVTLRCSPRSGDLSVYWYQQSLDQGLQFLIQYYNGEERAKGNILERFSAQQFPDLHSELNLSSLELGDSALYFCASSAIDRAGPSYEQYFGPGTRLTVT.

The chain carries TRBV5-8 and TRBJ2-7; TRBD1 matches at 9 bases. CDR1 SGHTS and CDR2 YDEGEE come from the germline V gene. The ends lost 5 bases at V and 0 bases at J; junction bases unmatched: 12. The CDR3 is 17 residues long. This CDR3 is CASRPGTGLLSSYEQYF. The CDR3 DNA is TGTGCCAGCAGACCCGGGACAGGGCTCTTAAGCTCCTACGAGCAGTACTTC.

V and J are TRBV19 and TRBJ2-7; TRBD2 is a possible D gene (6 bases). The ends were cut back, 4 bases at V and 7 bases at J, with 20 bases in the middle. The CDR3 sequence is 15 residues long. Germline V lookup: CDR1 LNHDA, CDR2 SQIVND (reference sequence). The CDR3 DNA sequence: TGTGCCAGTAGTACCCAGGGAGGACGGCTACGAGAGCAGTACTTC. This gives the protein CASSTQGGRLREQYF.

The J gene is TRBJ1-2, the V gene TRBV24-1; TRBD1 matches 11 bases. V was pared by 3 bases and J by 2 bases, with 1 base of the junction left unmatched. The germline CDR1 and CDR2 sequences are KGHDR and SFDVKD. The CDR3 extends over 15 amino acids. CDR3 sequence reads: CATSDRDRGNYGYTF. The CDR3 DNA is TGTGCCACCAGTGATCGGGACAGGGGGAACTATGGCTACACCTTC.

The rearrangement joins TRBV3-1 (or the pseudogene TRBV3-2) to TRBJ2-3; D gene uncertain. Trimming cost V 2 bases and J 2 bases, with 8 bases left between them. The germline gives CDR1 LGHDT, CDR2 YNNKEL (reference sequence). This CDR3 comprises 14 residues. CDR3 loop: CASSQNGATDTQYF. The CDR3 DNA reads as TGTGCCAGCAGCCAAAACGGAGCCACAGATACGCAGTATTTT.

CDR3 amino acids: CASSPGPGEGRETQYF. In DNA form, the CDR3 reads TGTGCCAGCAGCCCCGGGCCGGGGGAGGGCCGCGAGACCCAGTACTTC. The rearrangement joins TRBV11-3 to TRBJ2-5; 7 bases are a match to TRBD2. The germline CDR1 and CDR2 sequences are SGHNT and YENEEA. CDR3 length: 16 amino acids. With V trimmed by 5 bases and J by 5 bases, 14 bases remained unmatched.

V and J are TRBV10-1 and TRBJ2-7; D might be TRBD1 (6 bases). The CDR3 runs to 14 residues. CDR1 and CDR2 (germline): WNHNN, SYGVQD (reference sequence). V was clipped by 0 bases and J by 6 bases, with 12 bases between them. CDR3 in amino acids: CASSESMTGSEQYF. In nucleotides, the CDR3 is TGCGCCAGCAGTGAGTCGATGACAGGCAGCGAGCAGTACTTC.

V usage is TRBV2 and J usage is TRBJ1-4, with a tentative D call TRBD1 (5 bases). CDR1 is SNHLY, CDR2 FYNNEI, per germline. The V end lost 6 bases, the J end lost 4 bases, and 12 bases lay between the germline ends. CDR3 length equals 14 residues. The CDR3 protein is CASRETVLNEKLFF. The CDR3 nucleotides are TGTGCCAGCAGAGAGACAGTCCTTAATGAAAAACTGTTTTTT.

V is TRBV19 and J is TRBJ1-5; no clear D. There are 13 residues in the CDR3. The germline V gene encodes CDR1 LNHDA and CDR2 SQIVND (reference sequence). V lost 7 bases and J lost 3, with 10 bases in between. The CDR3 nucleotides read TGTGCCAGTAACCTAGGCCCCAATCAGCCCCAGCATTTT. Encoded protein: CASNLGPNQPQHF.

V gene TRBV9 combines with J gene TRBJ2-4; D possibly corresponds to TRBD2 (6 bases). Germline assignment: CDR1 SGDLS and CDR2 YYNGEE. V lost 0 bases, J lost 1 base, and 8 bases lay in between. The CDR3 totals 15 residues. The CDR3 DNA reads TGTGCCAGCAGCGTAGCGGAGGGGGCCAAAAACATTCAGTACTTC. Residues: CASSVAEGAKNIQYF.

The rearrangement joins TRBV5-1 to TRBJ1-1; the D is unclear. The V gene's germline CDR1 is SGHRS and CDR2 YFSETQ. With 2 bases removed from V and 9 bases from J, the gap between germline ends came to 17 bases. The CDR3 is 14 amino acids. Here the CDR3 DNA reads TGCGCCAGCAGCTTTGGACTCTCCGGATCCCAAGCTTTCTTT. Protein sequence: CASSFGLSGSQAFF.

V gene TRBV3-1 (or the pseudogene TRBV3-2) combines with J gene TRBJ1-2; possible D gene TRBD1, 5 bases. Germline V gene sequence: CDR1 LGHDT, CDR2 YNNKEL (reference sequence). This CDR3 comprises 17 residues. The V and J ends lost 1 base and 4 bases respectively, with 19 bases between them. This CDR3 is CASSQAVAGSTLYGYTF. CDR3 sequence (DNA): TGTGCCAGCAGCCAAGCTGTAGCAGGGTCTACACTCTATGGCTACACCTTC.

The chain combines TRBV3-1 (or the pseudogene TRBV3-2) with TRBJ2-5; possibly TRBD1 for D (6 bases). Trimming cost V 0 bases and J 2 bases, with 13 bases left between them. Germline loops: CDR1 LGHDT, CDR2 YNNKEL (reference sequence). The CDR3 totals 16 residues. This chain's CDR3 is CASSQDEGGWQETQYF. The CDR3 DNA reads as TGTGCCAGCAGCCAAGATGAAGGGGGTTGGCAAGAGACCCAGTACTTC.

The chain uses TRBV6-5 and TRBJ2-5; 7 positions agree with TRBD1. Germline-derived CDR1 and CDR2 are MNHEY and SVGAGI. The CDR3 has 14 amino acids. J lost 4 bases, V lost 5 bases, and 7 bases had no gene match. CDR3 in DNA: TGTGCCAGCAGTCGCGTACAGGGGAGAGAGACCCAGTACTTC. It translates to CASSRVQGRETQYF.

The V and J genes are TRBV5-1 and TRBJ2-3, with D possibly TRBD2 on 6 matching bases. The V gene lost 3 bases and the J gene lost 2 bases, with 10 bases spanning the gap. Germline V gives CDR1 SGHRS, CDR2 YFSETQ. This CDR3 spans 14 amino acids. The CDR3 loop reads CASSWGLYTDTQYF. CDR3 nucleotides: TGCGCCAGCAGCTGGGGACTTTACACAGATACGCAGTATTTT.

This clone was seen a handful of times. This sequence joins TRBV6-5 and TRBJ2-2; TRBD2 matches 10 bases. The germline V gene encodes CDR1 MNHEY and CDR2 SVGAGI. The CDR3 contains 14 residues. J lost 6 bases, V lost 8 bases, and 6 bases had no gene match. CDR3 DNA: TGTGCCAGCTCTAGCGGGAGAGTCTCCGGGGAGCTGTTTTTT. Its protein is CASSSGRVSGELFF.